This T cell receptor (beta chain) was sequenced for a study of cytomegalovirus exposure and HLA in healthy donors. Study results and caveats: A missense variant in DCLRE1C was later tied to TCR beta V- and J-gene trimming. Per a later analysis, HLA-associated TCR beta chains showed more clonal expansion than other, equally common TCR beta chains. A later analysis found that most CMV-associated TCR beta chains appeared HLA-restricted.

Concerning this clone itself: Its antigen remains unidentified.

The CDR3 length is 13 residues. 13 Jbeta primers and 60 Vbeta primers were used for the PCR. As handled by the study authors: Roughly 81 million unique TCR beta chains, some 11 million shared, were counted in a later analysis. Produced via immunoSEQ multiplex PCR; TCRdb's table is partial and in-frame only. V, J and clone size reflect that table, while D and trimming were determined from the DNA. The sample lists approximately 150,000 clones, approximately 80% occurring once. The source is a boy between 2 and 10 years old in good health and CMV-seronegative. V is TRBV21-1 and J is TRBJ2-3; the D segment call TRBD2 is taken from the table without a DNA check. TRBV21-1 is deemed a pseudogene. Input material: PBMCs. The CDR3 spells CAARTEGTDTQYF. The CDR3 coding sequence is TGTGCCGCGCGGACTGAAGGCACAGATACGCAGTATTTT.